The 10 T cell receptor beta chains in this list originate from one sample, sequenced in a study of CD8 T cells in Susac syndrome. RNA in amounts of roughly 0.5 to 1 ug was reverse transcribed with random hexamers. TCRdb re-called the immunoSEQ multiplex PCR reads with MiXCR, one entry per CDR3 protein. The sample records about 150,000 distinct CDR3 sequences, about 92% being singletons. The sequenced material came from CD4+ T cells from PBMCs. The receptors derive from a human donor in good health.

The CDR3 nucleotides are TGTGCCATCAGTTCTAGCCAGGAGGGGCAGTACTTC. This encodes CAISSSQEGQYF. The V and J genes are TRBV10-3 and TRBJ2-7; D is possibly TRBD2 (6 bases). Trimming removed 5 bases from V and 9 bases from J, with 14 bases in between. CDR3 length: 12 amino acids. Germline V lookup: CDR1 ENHRY, CDR2 SYGVKD.

In nucleotides, the CDR3 is TGTGCCAGTAGTATCGCAGGGACTAGCGGGAGATACGAGCAGTACTTC. It encodes CASSIAGTSGRYEQYF. This chain uses TRBV19 with TRBJ2-7; TRBD2 agrees at 14 bases. The junction had 5 bases not matched to a gene; V was cut back by 3 bases and J by 4 bases. Germline CDR1 and CDR2: LNHDA and SQIVND (reference sequence). The CDR3 is 16 residues long.

The J gene is TRBJ1-4, the V gene TRBV2, with 7 bases that match TRBD1. The CDR3 consists of 14 residues. V shed 7 bases, J shed 8 bases, and the junction held 10 bases outside the gene matches. Germline CDR1 SNHLY, CDR2 FYNNEI. The chain's CDR3 is CASTNQGDHEKLFF. DNA of the CDR3: TGTGCCAGCACGAACCAGGGGGATCACGAAAAACTGTTTTTT.

This clonotype appeared once. The chain recombines TRBV5-1 with TRBJ1-1; D is uncertain. The germline gives CDR1 SGHRS, CDR2 YFSETQ. With 0 bases removed from V and 1 base from J, the gap between germline ends came to 10 bases. The CDR3 loop spans 15 amino acids. Written as DNA, the CDR3 is TGCGCCAGCAGCTTGGTCCCGGCGGGGAACACTGAAGCTTTCTTT. Translating gives CASSLVPAGNTEAFF.

This chain connects TRBV7-2 to TRBJ2-7; TRBD1 matches at 9 bases. The V segment lost 2 bases and the J segment 7 bases; nucleotides outside the gene matches: 9. This CDR3 contains 15 residues. Germline V gene lookup returns CDR1 SGHTA and CDR2 FQGNSA. The CDR3 nucleotides are TGTGCCAGCAGCTTAAACAGGGGGCGACGGTGGGAGCAGTACTTC. This translates into CASSLNRGRRWEQYF.

This clonotype was seen only once. The chain employs TRBV7-2 and TRBJ2-7; TRBD2 aligns across 9 bases. This CDR3 is 13 amino acids long. Germline lookup yields CDR1 SGHTA and CDR2 FQGNSA. Losses at the gene ends were 4 bases for V and 11 bases for J; bases not matched to a gene: 9. This chain's CDR3 is CASSSPAGGRKYF. The CDR3 DNA follows: TGTGCCAGCAGCTCTCCAGCGGGGGGACGGAAGTACTTC.

Only one count was recorded for this clonotype. The chain recombines TRBV5-1 with TRBJ2-7; no firm D call. Germline assignment: CDR1 SGHRS and CDR2 YFSETQ. Trimming cost V 0 bases and J 4 bases, with 14 bases left between them. The CDR3 is made up of 15 amino acids. In DNA, the CDR3 is TGCGCCAGCAGCTTGGCCGACGATCCCTCTTACGAGCAGTACTTC. It specifies CASSLADDPSYEQYF.

The CDR3 DNA is TGTGCCGGCTCCGGACGAAGCGCGAACACCGGGGAGCTGTTTTTT. It is translated as CAGSGRSANTGELFF. The chain couples TRBV2 to TRBJ2-2; no clear D. The length of the CDR3 is 15 residues. V was clipped by 11 bases and J by 0 bases, with 16 bases between them. Germline-derived CDR1 and CDR2 are SNHLY and FYNNEI.

The CDR3 here is CASSPSQVGYTF. Here the CDR3 DNA reads TGTGCCAGCTCACCTTCTCAGGTTGGCTACACCTTC. The chain links TRBV18 to TRBJ1-2; D call uncertain. Germline CDR1 KGHSH, CDR2 LQKENI. V was clipped by 3 bases and J by 7 bases, with 9 bases between them. This CDR3 contains 12 residues.

The gene calls are TRBV10-1 and TRBJ2-7, with 12 positions matching TRBD2. The CDR3 has 15 residues. Trimming took 5 bases from V and 0 from J; bases not matched to a gene: 2. Germline values: CDR1 WNHNN, CDR2 SYGVQD (reference sequence). In DNA form, the CDR3 reads TGCGCCAGCAGTCGACTAGCGGGGGACTCCTACGAGCAGTACTTC. As protein: CASSRLAGDSYEQYF.